One and the same sample provided the 26 T cell receptor beta chains below, sequenced in a study of cytomegalovirus exposure and HLA in healthy donors. Primers included in the PCR were 60 Vbeta and 13 Jbeta primers. Produced via immunoSEQ multiplex PCR; TCRdb's table is partial and in-frame only. The sample shows 150,000 to 200,000 clones, about four fifths of them seen only once. Sequenced: PBMCs. The receptors stem from a middle-aged woman in good health and CMV-seronegative.

The chain recombines TRBV6-6 with TRBJ2-2, with 10 bases fitting TRBD2. Per the germline V gene, CDR1 is MNHNY and CDR2 is SVGAGI (reference sequence). V lost 6 bases to trimming and J lost 5 bases; unmatched junction nucleotides: 3. The CDR3 extends over 14 amino acids. DNA of the CDR3: TGTGCCAGCAGGCTAGCGGGAGAGACCGGGGAGCTGTTTTTT. Amino acids: CASRLAGETGELFF.

The chain couples TRBV19 to TRBJ1-2; 7 bases are a match to TRBD1. Losses at the gene ends were 5 bases for V and 8 bases for J; bases not matched to a gene: 8. This CDR3 is 13 amino acids long. CDR1 is LNHDA and CDR2 is SQIVND in the germline V gene (reference sequence). In DNA, the CDR3 is TGTGCCAGTAGTGCAAACAGGGGCGAGGGCTACACCTTC. Its protein product is CASSANRGEGYTF.

The gene calls are TRBV2 and TRBJ2-7; TRBD1 is a possible D gene (5 bases). The CDR3 runs 15 residues. The germline V gene has CDR1 SNHLY and CDR2 FYNNEI. Trimming stripped 6 bases from V and 1 base from J, with 16 bases between. The CDR3 DNA sequence: TGTGCCAGCAGCATACAACCAGCAGGGTCCTACGAGCAGTACGTC. It yields the protein CASSIQPAGSYEQYV.

This chain joins TRBV7-3 and TRBJ2-3; the match to TRBD1 covers 8 bases. This CDR3 contains 15 residues. The J segment lost 2 bases and the V segment lost 5 bases, leaving 6 bases of the junction unmatched. Per the germline V gene, CDR1 is SGHTA and CDR2 is FQGTGA. The CDR3 DNA reads as TGTGCCAGCAGCCCCGGGACAGGTTCCACAGATACGCAGTATTTT. This encodes CASSPGTGSTDTQYF.

This clone was observed a handful of times. V and J are TRBV7-2 and TRBJ2-3; the match to TRBD2 covers 7 bases. Germline V lookup: CDR1 SGHTA, CDR2 FQGNSA. This CDR3 has 17 residues. With 7 bases clipped from V and 0 bases from J, the junction kept 13 bases outside the gene matches. Written as DNA, the CDR3 is TGTGCCAGCACCGAAATGCTGGGGCGGGAGAGCACAGATACGCAGTATTTT. Protein sequence: CASTEMLGRESTDTQYF.

The chain uses TRBV9 and TRBJ2-5; possible D gene TRBD2, 5 bases. Germline V gene sequence: CDR1 SGDLS, CDR2 YYNGEE. The CDR3 sequence is 17 residues long. The V gene lost 0 bases and the J gene lost 4 bases, with 19 bases spanning the gap. The CDR3 sequence is CASSVAGRGLDGETQYF. The CDR3 DNA reads TGTGCCAGCAGCGTAGCTGGGCGAGGGTTGGATGGAGAGACCCAGTACTTC.

This clone was detected a few times. The chain is built from TRBV2 and TRBJ2-1, with 9 bases aligning to TRBD1. The trim removed 6 bases at V and 8 bases at J, leaving 8 bases unmatched. Per the germline V gene, CDR1 is SNHLY and CDR2 is FYNNEI. CDR3 length: 14 residues. The CDR3 protein is CASSWDRANHEQFF. The CDR3 region has the DNA TGTGCCAGCAGCTGGGACAGGGCCAACCATGAGCAGTTCTTC.

The CDR3, as DNA: TGTGCCAGCAGCTTGGACGGGGTGGGCACTGAAGCTTTCTTT. Translation gives CASSLDGVGTEAFF. The chain recombines TRBV5-5 with TRBJ1-1; D is unresolved. Germline V gene lookup returns CDR1 SGHKS and CDR2 YYEKEE (reference sequence). The CDR3 runs to 14 residues. V shed 0 bases and J shed 4 bases, with 10 bases lying between them.

J is TRBJ2-1 and V is TRBV4-1, with 7 bases fitting TRBD2. The CDR3 consists of 15 residues. J lost 10 bases, V lost 3 bases, and 12 bases had no gene match. Germline V gene sequence: CDR1 MGHRA, CDR2 YSYEKL. The CDR3: CASSQPGGVPYEQFF. The CDR3 DNA sequence: TGCGCCAGCAGCCAGCCTGGGGGGGTTCCCTACGAGCAGTTCTTC.

This clone was seen just once. The gene calls are TRBV7-2 and TRBJ1-1; no clear D. Trimming pared 1 base from V and 0 bases from J, leaving 9 bases between. CDR1 and CDR2 (germline): SGHTA, FQGNSA. The length of the CDR3 is 15 residues. The CDR3 sequence is CASSLVAILNTEAFF. CDR3 nucleotide sequence: TGTGCCAGCAGCTTAGTTGCGATCTTGAACACTGAAGCTTTCTTT. Supplemented by reference TRBV7-2 and TRBJ1-1, the full variable domain reads GAGVSQSPSNKVTEKGKDVELRCDPISGHTALYWYRQSLGQGLEFLIYFQGNSAPDKSGLPSDRFSAERTGGSVSTLTIQRTQQEDSAVYLCASSLVAILNTEAFFGQGTRLTVV.

The J gene is TRBJ2-3, the V gene TRBV10-3; the match to TRBD2 covers 13 bases. J lost 3 bases, V lost 2 bases, and 2 bases had no gene match. This CDR3 contains 16 residues. Germline V gives CDR1 ENHRY, CDR2 SYGVKD. The CDR3 DNA sequence: TGTGCCATCAGTGAGACTAGCGGGAGGGGGACAGATACGCAGTATTTT. Protein: CAISETSGRGTDTQYF.

In this sample, this clone turned up a few times. This chain links TRBV5-1 with TRBJ1-1, with D uncertain. The CDR3 extends over 13 amino acids. V dropped 0 bases and J dropped 2 bases, with 5 bases sitting between them. Per the germline V gene, CDR1 is SGHRS and CDR2 is YFSETQ. The CDR3 sequence is CASSLGPNTEAFF. The CDR3, as DNA: TGCGCCAGCAGCTTGGGGCCCAACACTGAAGCTTTCTTT.

The rearrangement joins TRBV6-6 to TRBJ2-7; possibly TRBD2 for D (5 bases). The V end lost 5 bases, the J end lost 4 bases, and 15 bases lay between the germline ends. Germline V CDR1 and CDR2: MNHNY, SVGAGI (reference sequence). This CDR3 spans 14 amino acids. CDR3 residues: CASSHGPGGYEQYF. The CDR3 nucleotides are TGTGCCAGCAGTCACGGACCCGGCGGGTACGAGCAGTACTTC.

The chain has TRBV2 and TRBJ1-4, with TRBD1 as a possible D gene (6 bases). The germline gives CDR1 SNHLY, CDR2 FYNNEI. The CDR3 runs 15 residues. V lost 4 bases to trimming and J lost 8 bases, with 17 bases between them. CDR3 loop: CASSVVRGAGEKLFF. CDR3 DNA sequence: TGTGCCAGCAGTGTCGTGCGGGGGGCTGGAGAAAAACTGTTTTTT.

The gene calls are TRBV19 and TRBJ2-7; D remains ambiguous. V was shortened by 4 bases and J by 3 bases, with 16 bases between the two germline ends. Per germline, CDR1 LNHDA and CDR2 SQIVND (reference sequence). This CDR3 is 15 amino acids long. The CDR3 DNA reads as TGTGCCAGTAGTAGGTCCGGGTCTAGTCTCTACGAGCAGTACTTC. Its protein is CASSRSGSSLYEQYF.

This clone has just a few counts. This chain uses TRBV10-2 with TRBJ1-2, with TRBD1 as a possible D gene (5 bases). The length of the CDR3 is 17 residues. V was shortened by 3 bases and J by 8 bases, with 25 bases between the two germline ends. CDR1 is WSHSY and CDR2 is SAAADI in the germline V gene. The CDR3 DNA reads as TGCGCCAGCAGTGATTCCCCGGTTAAGGACCAGGGTCAGGGCTACACCTTC. Its translation: CASSDSPVKDQGQGYTF.

DNA of the CDR3: TGCGCCAGCTCTCAACAGAGACAAGAGACCCAGTACTTC. Amino acids: CASSQQRQETQYF. The rearrangement joins TRBV5-1 to TRBJ2-5, with D hard to call. CDR3 length: 13 residues. V lost 7 bases, J lost 2 bases, and 12 bases lay in between. Germline-derived CDR1 and CDR2 are SGHRS and YFSETQ.

V gene TRBV14 combines with J gene TRBJ1-1; the match to TRBD1 covers 7 bases. The CDR3 consists of 17 residues. Germline loops: CDR1 SGHDN, CDR2 FVKESK. Germline trimming cut 5 bases from V and 0 bases from J; bases unmatched to any gene: 12. The CDR3: CASSKGDSRRMNTEAFF. The CDR3 DNA follows: TGTGCCAGCAGCAAGGGGGACAGCAGAAGGATGAACACTGAAGCTTTCTTT. Variable domain in full (rest from reference TRBV14 and TRBJ1-1): EAGVTQFPSHSVIEKGQTVTLRCDPISGHDNLYWYRRVMGKEIKFLLHFVKESKQDESGMPNNRFLAERTGGTYSTLKVQPAELEDSGVYFCASSKGDSRRMNTEAFFGQGTRLTVV.

The chain couples TRBV5-1 to TRBJ1-5; D not resolved. The CDR3 is made up of 15 amino acids. CDR1 and CDR2 from the germline V gene are SGHRS and YFSETQ. V was clipped by 0 bases and J by 1 base, with 8 bases between them. The CDR3 spells CASSLAGLSNQPQHF. The CDR3 region has the DNA TGCGCCAGCAGCTTGGCCGGACTGAGCAATCAGCCCCAGCATTTT.

The chain is built from TRBV5-1 and TRBJ2-5; D may be TRBD2 (6 bases). The V end lost 0 bases, the J end lost 3 bases, and 12 bases lay between the germline ends. CDR1 is SGHRS, CDR2 YFSETQ, per germline. The CDR3 runs to 15 residues. The CDR3 reads CASSLAAGREETQYF. CDR3 nucleotide sequence: TGCGCCAGCAGCTTGGCCGCGGGGCGCGAAGAGACCCAGTACTTC.

Regarding this clone: The junction does not match germline at one end; this may be a read error. Other DNA sequences within the sample encode an identical CDR3. The CDR3 DNA is TGTGCCAGCAGTTTCCTCGGACAGGGCCATTACTCCTTC. Translation: CASSFLGQGHYSF. V and J are TRBV28 and TRBJ1-2; 8 nucleotides match TRBD1. The germline V gene has CDR1 MDHEN and CDR2 SYDVKM. The CDR3 contains 13 residues.

The rearrangement joins TRBV7-6 to TRBJ2-7; 7 nucleotides align to TRBD1. The CDR3 covers 13 residues. Per the germline V gene, CDR1 is SGHVS and CDR2 is FNYEAQ. V dropped 6 bases and J dropped 2; count of bases not matched to a gene: 4. In nucleotides, the CDR3 is TGTGCCAGCAGGGCGACAGGGACCTACGAGCAGTACTTC. It encodes CASRATGTYEQYF. Based on the CDR3 plus reference TRBV7-6 and TRBJ2-7, the full variable domain is GAGVSQSPRYKVTKRGQDVALRCDPISGHVSLYWYRQALGQGPEFLTYFNYEAQQDKSGLPNDRFSAERPEGSISTLTIQRTEQRDSAMYRCASRATGTYEQYFGPGTRLTVT.

The V and J genes are TRBV6-1 and TRBJ1-1; 7 positions agree with TRBD1. The CDR3 length is 13 residues. Germline CDR1 reads MNHNS; CDR2 reads SASEGT. Trimming cost V 7 bases and J 1 base; bases outside gene matches: 3. The CDR3 protein is CASTRTGNTEAFF. For the CDR3, the DNA is TGTGCCAGCACCCGGACAGGGAACACTGAAGCTTTCTTT.

V is TRBV11-2 and J is TRBJ1-1; 9 bases fit TRBD1. Trimming removed 0 bases from V and 6 bases from J; junction bases left unmatched: 8. There are 16 residues in the CDR3. Germline V gene sequence: CDR1 SGHAT, CDR2 FQNNGV. The CDR3 DNA is TGTGCCAGCAGCTTAGAGGTGTGGACAGGGGCTGCTGAAGCTTTCTTT. Protein product: CASSLEVWTGAAEAFF.

This clone was detected a few times. The chain is built from TRBV5-1 and TRBJ2-5; the D is unclear. CDR1 and CDR2 from the germline V gene are SGHRS and YFSETQ. The V end lost 0 bases, the J end lost 0 bases, and 9 bases lay between the germline ends. The CDR3 consists of 15 residues. CDR3: CASSLEVGYQETQYF. CDR3 nucleotides: TGCGCCAGCAGCTTGGAGGTGGGCTACCAAGAGACCCAGTACTTC.

This chain links TRBV21-1 with TRBJ1-1; TRBD1, the table's D call, was not compared with the DNA. TRBV21-1 is tagged as a pseudogene. The CDR3 has 16 residues. In nucleotides, the CDR3 is TGTGCCAGCAGCAAGCCTCCAGACAGGTTAAACACTGAAGCTTTCTTT. It specifies CASSKPPDRLNTEAFF.